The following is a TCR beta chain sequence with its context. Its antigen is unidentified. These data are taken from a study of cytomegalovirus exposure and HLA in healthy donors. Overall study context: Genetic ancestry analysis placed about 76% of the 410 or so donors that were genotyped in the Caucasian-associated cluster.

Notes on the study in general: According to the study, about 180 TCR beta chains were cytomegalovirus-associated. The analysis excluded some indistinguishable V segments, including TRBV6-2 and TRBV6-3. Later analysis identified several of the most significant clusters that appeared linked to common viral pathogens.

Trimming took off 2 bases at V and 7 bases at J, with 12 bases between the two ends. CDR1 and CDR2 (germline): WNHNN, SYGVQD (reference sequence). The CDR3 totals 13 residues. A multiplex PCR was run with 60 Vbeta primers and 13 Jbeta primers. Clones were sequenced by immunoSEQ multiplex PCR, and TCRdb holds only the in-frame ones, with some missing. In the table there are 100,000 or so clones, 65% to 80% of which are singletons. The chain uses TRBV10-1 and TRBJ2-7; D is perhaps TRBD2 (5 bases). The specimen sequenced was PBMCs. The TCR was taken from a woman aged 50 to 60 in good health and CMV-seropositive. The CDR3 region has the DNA TGCGCCAGCAGTGAGGCGGATAGGACTGAGCAGTACTTC. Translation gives CASSEADRTEQYF.